The rows below give T cell receptor beta chains drawn from one sample of a study of technical replicates of blood from several donors. The data were produced by immunoSEQ multiplex PCR, yet TCRdb's version contains in-frame clones alone and is incomplete. The sample includes about 97,000 clones, 96% of them seen just once. The sample comprised T cells isolated from PBMCs. Receptors were obtained from a human donor in good health. CDR3s include the opening cysteine and the closing phenylalanine or tryptophan. Each record gives: clone size, J gene, D gene, V gene, CDR3 DNA, CDR3 protein. A D gene is named only where the DNA matches it firmly. Not all rows give a size; the values are once, few, many and, for expanded clones, a class.

size: NA
J: TRBJ2-2
D: TRBD2
V: TRBV11-2
DNA: TGTGCCAGCAGCCCTGGTCCGCTTAGGCGGGGGAATCTCACCGGGGAGCTGTTTTTT
CDR3: CASSPGPLRRGNLTGELFF

size: NA
J: TRBJ2-5
D: NA
V: TRBV19
DNA: TGTGCCAGTAGTAACAGGGTGGCGGAGACCCAGTACTTC
CDR3: CASSNRVAETQYF

size: NA
J: TRBJ2-7
D: NA
V: TRBV7-9
DNA: TGTGCCAGCAGCTTTTCGGCGGGCCGGGACGAGCAGTACTTC
CDR3: CASSFSAGRDEQYF

size: NA
J: TRBJ2-3
D: TRBD1
V: TRBV11-3
DNA: TGTGCCAGCAGCGCCGGGACAGGGGAGGCAGATACGCAGTATTTT
CDR3: CASSAGTGEADTQYF

size: NA
J: TRBJ2-1
D: TRBD2
V: TRBV5-1
DNA: TGCGCCAGCAGCTTGGAGGCTAGCGGGAGTGTCAATGAGCAGTTCTTC
CDR3: CASSLEASGSVNEQFF

size: NA
J: TRBJ2-7
D: TRBD1
V: TRBV7-8
DNA: TGTGCCAGCAGCTTAGGACAGGGGGCAGTACGAGAGCAGTACTTC
CDR3: CASSLGQGAVREQYF

size: NA
J: TRBJ2-7
D: TRBD1
V: TRBV20-1
DNA: TGCAGTGCGCGACAGGGGGGTGAGCAGTACTTC
CDR3: CSARQGGEQYF

size: NA
J: TRBJ1-2
D: TRBD1
V: TRBV5-4
DNA: TGTGCCAGCAGCTTGGGGACAGGCGCCCTTGGCTATGGCTACACCTTC
CDR3: CASSLGTGALGYGYTF

size: NA
J: TRBJ1-6
D: TRBD1
V: TRBV29-1
DNA: TGCAGCGTGCGGACAGGGTCGAATTCACCCCTCCACTTT
CDR3: CSVRTGSNSPLHF

size: NA
J: TRBJ2-3
D: NA
V: TRBV5-5
DNA: TGTGCCAGCAGCTTGGCCGAGCCGGATACGCAGTATTTT
CDR3: CASSLAEPDTQYF

size: NA
J: TRBJ1-5
D: NA
V: TRBV5-4
DNA: TGTGCCAGCAGCGCAGAATTCGGGAACCGGTCGCCCCAGCATTTT
CDR3: CASSAEFGNRSPQHF

size: NA
J: TRBJ2-7
D: NA
V: TRBV19
DNA: TGTGCCAGTACCGACGGCAGGGAGGACTACGAGCAGTACTTC
CDR3: CASTDGREDYEQYF

size: NA
J: TRBJ2-5
D: NA
V: TRBV7-3
DNA: TGTGCCAGCAGCTTAACGAGGGGGGAGACCCAGTACTTC
CDR3: CASSLTRGETQYF

size: NA
J: TRBJ2-3
D: TRBD2
V: TRBV6-4
DNA: TGTGCCAGCAGTGACATGTCTAGCGGGAGGAGCACAGATACGCAGTATTTT
CDR3: CASSDMSSGRSTDTQYF

size: NA
J: TRBJ2-5
D: TRBD2
V: TRBV19
DNA: TGTGCCAGTAGTGCGGTAGCGGGAGTGGAGACCCAGTACTTC
CDR3: CASSAVAGVETQYF

size: NA
J: TRBJ1-1
D: NA
V: TRBV6-5
DNA: TGTGCCAGCAGTTACGGCCCCCTCTTAAGGAACACTGAAGCTTTCTTT
CDR3: CASSYGPLLRNTEAFF

size: once
J: TRBJ2-7
D: NA
V: TRBV6-1
DNA: TGTGCCAGCAGTGAATTGGGGGGGCTTGTCGAGCAGTACTTC
CDR3: CASSELGGLVEQYF

size: NA
J: TRBJ1-2
D: NA
V: TRBV5-4
DNA: TGTGCCAGCTTTTCTCTGCAGGACTATGGCTACACCTTC
CDR3: CASFSLQDYGYTF

size: NA
J: TRBJ2-3
D: NA
V: TRBV5-1
DNA: TGCGCCAGCAGCGGGGGAAGAGGACAGACAGATACGCAGTATTTT
CDR3: CASSGGRGQTDTQYF

size: NA
J: TRBJ2-3
D: TRBD2
V: TRBV18
DNA: TGTGCCAGCCACCGAAGGGCGGGAGGGCCAGATACGCAGTATTTT
CDR3: CASHRRAGGPDTQYF

size: NA
J: TRBJ1-6
D: TRBD1
V: TRBV7-9
DNA: TGTGCCAGCAGCTCCCGTCCCCCCGACAGGGTGTGGAATAATTCACCCCTCCACTTT
CDR3: CASSSRPPDRVWNNSPLHF

size: NA
J: TRBJ1-2
D: TRBD1
V: TRBV7-6
DNA: TGTGCCAGCAGCTTAGATATGGGACAGTTGGGGCCCGGCTACACCTTC
CDR3: CASSLDMGQLGPGYTF

size: NA
J: TRBJ2-2
D: TRBD2
V: TRBV9
DNA: TGTGCCAGCAGCGTAGCCCCACCATCCCCGGGACTAGCGGGGGTTTGGAACACCGGGGAGCTGTTTTTT
CDR3: CASSVAPPSPGLAGVWNTGELFF

size: NA
J: TRBJ2-7
D: NA
V: TRBV4-1
DNA: TGCGCCAGCAGCCAAGGTCGACGACTAATCTACGAGCAGTACTTC
CDR3: CASSQGRRLIYEQYF

size: once
J: TRBJ2-1
D: NA
V: TRBV6-6
DNA: TGTGCCAGCCAGGGCGGAGACAATGAGCAGTTCTTC
CDR3: CASQGGDNEQFF

size: once
J: TRBJ2-5
D: NA
V: TRBV20-1
DNA: TGCAGTGCTAGCCCCGGGGAGACCCAGTACTTC
CDR3: CSASPGETQYF

size: NA
J: TRBJ1-5
D: TRBD1
V: TRBV5-6
DNA: TGTGCCAGCAGCTTAACTCAAGGGGGCATTCAGCCCCAGCATTTT
CDR3: CASSLTQGGIQPQHF